This TCR beta chain was sequenced during a study of glioma-infiltrating T cells. Across the study: Samples included WHO grade II oligodendrogliomas or astrocytomas and initial-diagnosis grade IV glioblastomas. Glioma patients had dexamethasone for six or fewer days before surgery.

Whole-study findings and limits: Very few CDR3 sequences were shared between tissue and blood.

CDR1 is LNHNV and CDR2 is YYDKDF in the germline V gene (reference sequence). V lost 0 bases and J 1 base, leaving 13 bases between the germline ends. The CDR3 contains 16 residues. Amplification of TCR alpha and beta CDR3 regions from RNA used iRepertoire nested multiplex PCR. For one-step reverse transcription and amplification, 100-400 ng of tissue mRNA or PBMC total RNA was used. A single record per CDR3 protein comes from TCRdb applying MiXCR to the multiplex PCR reads. The profile covers more than 350,000 distinct CDR3 sequences, with around 38% appearing a single time and approximately 12% taken by the ten largest. This clonotype occurred a few times. Its antigen is undetermined.

Sequencing used glioma tissue, nonneoplastic brain tissue, or PBMCs (not recorded which). The chain employs TRBV15 and TRBJ2-7, with a possible D match to TRBD1 (5 bases). The clonotype originates from a human donor with low-grade glioma or glioblastoma, undergoing nonglioma brain surgery, or in good health (not recorded which). In DNA form, the CDR3 reads TGTGCCACCAGCAGAGATAGGGGAATGGGGTCCTACGAGCAGTACTTC. Encoded protein: CATSRDRGMGSYEQYF.